Listed below are T cell receptor beta chains from one sample, sequenced in a study of control samples from healthy donors and cancer patients. TCRdb keeps only in-frame clones here, not all; method: immunoSEQ multiplex PCR. The top ten clones hold about 12% of a sample with roughly 100,000 clones, around 82% of them seen once. The sequencing input was blood. The source is a woman between 45 and 60 years old in good health. Each CDR3 is given with its conserved first and last residue. D genes are given only for firm matches. For some rows the clone size is stated as once, few or many, or as a class when expanded; others skip it.

d_call j_call v_call clone_size cdr3_aa cdr3_nt
TRBD1 TRBJ1-6 TRBV28 - CASSLQGANSPLHF TGTGCCAGCAGCCTACAGGGGGCGAATTCACCCCTCCACTTT
TRBD1 TRBJ1-5 TRBV28 - CASKRQGSSNQPQHF TGTGCCAGCAAAAGACAGGGGAGTAGCAATCAGCCCCAGCATTTT
- TRBJ2-5 TRBV20-1 - CSATGLETQYF TGCAGTGCGACCGGACTAGAGACCCAGTACTTC
TRBD2 TRBJ2-1 TRBV7-6 - CASGPSGGNPSYNEQFF TGTGCCAGCGGGCCGAGCGGGGGGAACCCCTCCTACAATGAGCAGTTCTTC
TRBD2 TRBJ2-1 TRBV6-1 - CASSEGLAGGPGYNEQFF TGTGCCAGCAGTGAGGGACTAGCGGGGGGGCCGGGATACAATGAGCAGTTCTTC
- TRBJ1-5 TRBV10-3 - CATNLGENQPQHF TGTGCCACCAACCTTGGGGAAAATCAGCCCCAGCATTTT
- TRBJ2-7 TRBV25-1 - CASSDGIRSSYEQYF TGTGCCAGCAGTGATGGTATACGGAGCTCCTACGAGCAGTACTTC
- TRBJ2-7 TRBV30 - CAYGRGSYEQYF TGTGCTTACGGCAGGGGCAGTTACGAGCAGTACTTC
- TRBJ1-1 TRBV19 - CASSIGPAVNTEAFF TGTGCCAGTAGTATAGGTCCAGCCGTGAACACTGAAGCTTTCTTT
- TRBJ1-6 TRBV3-1/TRBV3-2 few CASSQVQNSPLHF TGTGCCAGCAGCCAAGTACAGAACTCACCCCTCCACTTT
- TRBJ2-7 TRBV5-6 - CASSLGVYYEQYF TGTGCCAGCAGCTTGGGCGTCTACTACGAGCAGTACTTC
- TRBJ1-1 TRBV19 - CASVPGGVARAFF TGTGCCAGTGTTCCCGGAGGGGTGGCGCGCGCTTTCTTT
TRBD2 TRBJ2-7 TRBV27 few CASTPVRGGAYEQYF TGTGCCAGCACTCCGGTCCGGGGGGGAGCCTACGAGCAGTACTTC
TRBD2 TRBJ2-3 TRBV12-5 - CASGTGTSGSTDTQYF TGTGCTAGTGGAACCGGGACTAGCGGGAGCACAGATACGCAGTATTTT
TRBD2 TRBJ2-1 TRBV19 - CASSIGLGSGGDNEQFF TGTGCCAGTAGTATAGGTCTCGGTAGCGGGGGTGACAATGAGCAGTTCTTC
- TRBJ1-3 TRBV30 - CAWSVRSTIYF TGTGCCTGGAGTGTCCGCAGCACCATATATTTT
- TRBJ2-7 TRBV10-3 - CAISLATVDEQYF TGTGCCATCTCCCTAGCAACAGTAGACGAGCAGTACTTC
- TRBJ1-1 TRBV7-8 - CASSLGGLNTEAFF TGTGCCAGCAGCTTAGGGGGGTTAAATACTGAAGCTTTCTTT
- TRBJ2-1 TRBV5-4 - CASSRQEGDYNEQFF TGTGCCAGCAGCCGACAGGAGGGGGACTACAATGAGCAGTTCTTC
- TRBJ1-1 TRBV27 - CASSDQGRAPGFF TGTGCCAGCAGTGATCAGGGGCGCGCCCCAGGTTTCTTT
- TRBJ2-2 TRBV9 - CASSPPGAIQNTGELFF TGTGCCAGCAGCCCCCCGGGGGCTATCCAGAACACCGGGGAGCTGTTTTTT
TRBD1 TRBJ2-7 TRBV28 - CASSLSPGQSYEQYF TGTGCCAGCAGTTTATCCCCGGGACAGAGCTACGAGCAGTACTTC
- TRBJ2-7 TRBV7-9 - CASTDRSASLEQYF TGTGCCAGCACCGACAGGTCAGCATCCCTCGAGCAGTACTTC
- TRBJ2-1 TRBV4-2 - CASSHWEGNEQFF TGTGCCAGCAGCCACTGGGAAGGCAATGAGCAGTTCTTC
- TRBJ1-1 TRBV28 - CASKGGGTEAFF TGTGCCAGCAAGGGGGGTGGCACTGAAGCTTTCTTT
- TRBJ2-5 TRBV2 - CASNRRTQETQYF TGTGCCAGCAACAGACGGACACAAGAGACCCAGTACTTC
- TRBJ2-1 TRBV5-1 - CASSLRGPNNEQFF TGCGCCAGCAGCCTGCGGGGCCCCAACAATGAGCAGTTCTTC
TRBD1 TRBJ1-5 TRBV6-1 - CASSEGGTANQPQHF TGTGCCAGCAGTGAAGGGGGGACAGCCAATCAGCCCCAGCATTTT